This T cell receptor (beta chain) was recorded in a study of blood T cell repertoires in COVID-19 (dated by TCRdb to about 2020). Study-wide context: Samples covering the acute and convalescent phases of COVID-19 were provided by collaborators in the United States, Italy and Spain. The prospective study material was composed of cDNA or gDNA derived from T cells, B-cell-depleted T cells, or PBMCs. The dataset comprised deeply sampled blood TCRbeta repertoires from subjects exposed to, actively infected with, or recovered from COVID-19. The repertoires were released in a freely available public database intended as a resource for research on the immune response to SARS-CoV-2. The samples were drawn from the first 160 participants of the ongoing ImmuneRACE study and from 1,254 subjects provided by 6 global collaborators. Sample metadata almost always included a de-identified subject ID, COVID-19 status, age in years and sex. Where HLA class I and class II types were available, the types were taken from metadata supplied by the sample provider, not from assay-based typing.

Comments on this clone: Its antigen is still unknown. Per-base qualities were not stored, and no clone one base away is much larger.

V is clipped by 8 bases and J by 2 bases, and the sequence between their germline boundaries is 12 bases long. The CDR3, cysteine through phenylalanine, is 13 amino acids long. Of all the DNA, just the CDR3 is kept, 39 bases in frame from base 1. Reading the germline V gene gives CDR1 MGHDK and CDR2 SYGVNS. Points the paper makes about the study in general: The quantity of clinical and demographic metadata differed by source and by participant and was supplied without curation.

TCRbeta CDR3 regions were amplified from genomic DNA by means of the immunoSEQ Assay, a bias-controlled multiplex PCR. As for how the authors treated the data: Within the assay, amplification of reference gene primers was used to estimate how many nucleated cells each sample contained. Sequence reads were collapsed and filtered to measure the absolute abundance of every unique TCRbeta CDR3 rearrangement. For each sample, productive Simpson clonality was calculated by taking the square root of Simpson's diversity index across productive rearrangements. Entries here come from immuneACCESS through TCRdb and include only in-frame sequences with V and J called. Some clones fail to appear in such tables; in the studies checked, an unresolved V gene covers under half of the shortfall, and the cause of the remainder is unknown. The D gene and trimming were derived from the DNA, and the V and J assignments and clone size from that table. For this sample there are fewer than 350,000 clones; around nine tenths appear just once. The leading ten clones occupy approximately 9.8% of the sample.

Participants in the prospective study were aged roughly 18 to 89 years, lived in 20 to 30 United States geographic areas, and enrolled through a virtual design. Cohort assignment in the prospective study relied on participant-reported clinical history from a screening survey and a study questionnaire. Recovered participants in ImmuneRACE Cohort 3 were defined by two consecutive negative NP/OP PCR tests, clearance by a healthcare professional, or resolution of symptoms. In the prospective study, mobile phlebotomists collected whole blood, serum and a nasopharyngeal or oropharyngeal swab from each participant. Participants in the prospective study had the option to provide additional blood draws and questionnaires over an approximately 2-month period. Before DNA extraction, blood samples from the prospective study were shipped at room temperature or frozen.

This clonotype originated in a woman in her thirties or forties who had recovered from COVID-19. The sample consisted of PBMCs or T cells enriched from blood (not recorded which). The sequence joins TRBV25-1 to TRBJ1-1; TRBD1 could be the D gene, as 6 bases match. The CDR3 corresponds to CASEGGGNTEAFF. The nucleotides read TGTGCCAGCGAAGGGGGGGGCAACACTGAAGCTTTCTTT. The entire variable domain, with the stretches around the CDR3 drawn from the reference TRBV25-1 and TRBJ1-1 proteins, is EADIYQTPRYLVIGTGKKITLECSQTMGHDKMYWYQQDPGMELHLIHYSYGVNSTEKGDLSSESTVSRIRTEHFPLTLESARPSHTSQYLCASEGGGNTEAFFGQGTRLTVV.